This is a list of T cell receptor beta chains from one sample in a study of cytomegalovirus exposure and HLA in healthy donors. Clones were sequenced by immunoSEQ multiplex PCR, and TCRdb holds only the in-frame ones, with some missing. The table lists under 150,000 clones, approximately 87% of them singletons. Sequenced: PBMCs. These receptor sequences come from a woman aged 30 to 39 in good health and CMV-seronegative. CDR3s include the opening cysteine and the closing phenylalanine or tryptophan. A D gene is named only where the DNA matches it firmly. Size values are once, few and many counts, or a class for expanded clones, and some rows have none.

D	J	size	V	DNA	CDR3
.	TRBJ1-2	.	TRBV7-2	TGTGCCAGCACCAATTCGGGTAGAGGCTATGGCTACACCTTC	CASTNSGRGYGYTF
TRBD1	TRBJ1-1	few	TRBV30	TGTGCCTGGAGCGCCGGACAGGGGGTGATAGGGACTGAAGCTTTCTTT	CAWSAGQGVIGTEAFF
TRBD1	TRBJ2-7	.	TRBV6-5	TGTGCCAGCAGTTGGGACAGGGACCGGCCCGAGCAGTACTTC	CASSWDRDRPEQYF
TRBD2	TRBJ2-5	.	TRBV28	TGTGCCAGCAAGCGGCGGGAGGCGACCCAGTACTTC	CASKRREATQYF
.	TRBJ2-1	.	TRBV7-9	TGTGCCAGCAGCTTATATGGGGGAGGCACGATTTCATCTGGTGAGCAGTTCTTC	CASSLYGGGTISSGEQFF
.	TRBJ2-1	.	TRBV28	TGTGCCAGCAGTTTACTATTACTCCTTGACAAACACTCCTACAATGAGCAGTTCTTC	CASSLLLLLDKHSYNEQFF
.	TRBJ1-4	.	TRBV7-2	TGTGCCAGCAGCCCCCGCGGGGGGGCCTTTGAAAGGAGTGAAAAACTGTTTTTT	CASSPRGGAFERSEKLFF
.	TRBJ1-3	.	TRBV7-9	TGTGCCAGCAGGGGTCGGGACTCAATCTCCTCTGGAAACACCATATATTTT	CASRGRDSISSGNTIYF
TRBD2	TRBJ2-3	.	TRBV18	TGTGCCAGCTCACCACTTCCCGGGGGGGATAGCACAGATACGCAGTATTTT	CASSPLPGGDSTDTQYF
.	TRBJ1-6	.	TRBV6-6	TGTGCCAGCAGTTACTCGAGTGGCTCCTATAATTCACCCCTCCACTTT	CASSYSSGSYNSPLHF
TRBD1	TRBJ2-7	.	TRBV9	TGTGCCAGCAGCGTAGCTGGGGGACAGTCCTACGAGCAGTACTTC	CASSVAGGQSYEQYF
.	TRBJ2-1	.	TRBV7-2	TGTGCCAGCAGCCTGCGGGCGGCCCTCAATGAGCAGTTCTTC	CASSLRAALNEQFF
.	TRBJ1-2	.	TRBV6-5	TGTGCCAGCAGTTACGTACGGTTCAAGTCTAACTATGGCTACACCTTC	CASSYVRFKSNYGYTF
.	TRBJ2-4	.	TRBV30	TGTGCCTGGAGCGATGGGGGGTCGAACATTCAGTACTTC	CAWSDGGSNIQYF
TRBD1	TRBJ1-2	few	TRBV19	TGTGCCAGTAGTATATGGGGACAGGGGTATGGCTACACCTTC	CASSIWGQGYGYTF
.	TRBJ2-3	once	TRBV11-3	TGTGCCAGCAGCTCGGGGTGGGGGGGCACAGATACGCAGTATTTT	CASSSGWGGTDTQYF
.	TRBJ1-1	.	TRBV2	TGTGCCAGCAGTGCGCAGGGGAACACTGAAGCTTTCTTT	CASSAQGNTEAFF
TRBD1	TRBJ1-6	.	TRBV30	TGTGCCTGGAGGGGGGACAGGGGGCTTTCACCCCTCCACTTT	CAWRGDRGLSPLHF
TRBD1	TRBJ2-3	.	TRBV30	TGTGCCTGGAGCCAGGGACAGGGGAGCCGCACAGATACGCAGTATTTT	CAWSQGQGSRTDTQYF
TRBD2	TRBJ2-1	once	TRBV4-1	TGCGCCAGCAGCCAAGCCGGGACTAGCGGACACAATGAGCAGTTCTTC	CASSQAGTSGHNEQFF
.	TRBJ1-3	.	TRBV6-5	TGTGCCAGCAGTCTTGCGGGGGCAAGTGGAAACACCATATATTTT	CASSLAGASGNTIYF
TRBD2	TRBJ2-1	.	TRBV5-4	TGTGCCAGCAGCTTCCAGCGGGACTACAATGAGCAGTTCTTC	CASSFQRDYNEQFF
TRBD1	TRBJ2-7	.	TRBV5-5	TGTGCCAGCAGCAAAGGCCCGCGACAGGGGGCTTGGTACGAGCAGTACTTC	CASSKGPRQGAWYEQYF
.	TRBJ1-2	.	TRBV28	TGTGCCAGCAGTTTAGGGCAGGGAGGTGGCTACACCTTC	CASSLGQGGGYTF
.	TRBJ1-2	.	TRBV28	TGTGCCAGCAGTGAACTAAGCTGGGGAGAGCTAACTATGGCCCGCAAGGCGGGGTATGGCTACACCTTC	CASSELSWGELTMARKAGYGYTF
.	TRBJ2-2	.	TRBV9	TGTGCCAGCAGCACCGGGTACAGGGTGTTCCCCGGGGAGCTGTTTTTT	CASSTGYRVFPGELFF
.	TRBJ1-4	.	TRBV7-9	TGTGCCAGCAGCTTAGGGCAGGGGATCGCCGCAACTAATGAAAAACTGTTTTTT	CASSLGQGIAATNEKLFF
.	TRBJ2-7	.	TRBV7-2	TGTGCCAGCAGCTTAAATGGACAGATATACGAGCAGTACTTC	CASSLNGQIYEQYF
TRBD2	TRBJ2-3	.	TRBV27	TGTGCCAGCCGTTTAGCGGGAGGGGATACGCAGTATTTT	CASRLAGGDTQYF
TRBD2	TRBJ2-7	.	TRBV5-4	TGTGCCAGCAGCCTACACCGGGCGGGGGGATCCTACGAGCAGTACTTC	CASSLHRAGGSYEQYF
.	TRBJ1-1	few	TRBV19	TGTGCCAGTAGTATCCTAGGGGCGAACACTGAAGCTTTCTTT	CASSILGANTEAFF
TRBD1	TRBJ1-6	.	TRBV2	TGTGCCAGCAGTGGCCGACAGGGAAACCAATCACCCCTCCACTTT	CASSGRQGNQSPLHF
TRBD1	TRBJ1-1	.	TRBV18	TGTGCCAGCTCACCAGAGGGACAGGGGATGAACACTGAAGCTTTCTTT	CASSPEGQGMNTEAFF
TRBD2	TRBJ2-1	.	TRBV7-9	TGTGCCCCAGCGCCACCCTGGACTAGCGAGCACAATGAGCAGTTCTTC	CAPAPPWTSEHNEQFF
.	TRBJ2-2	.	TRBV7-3	TGTGCCAGCAGCGACAGAACCGGGGAGCTGTTTTTT	CASSDRTGELFF
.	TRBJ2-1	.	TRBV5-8	TGTGCCAGCAGCTCCCGGGGAGGCCCCTACAATGAGCAGTTCTTC	CASSSRGGPYNEQFF
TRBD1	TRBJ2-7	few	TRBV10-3	TGTGCCATCAGGTCGGGACAGGGGCCCTACGAGCAGTACTTC	CAIRSGQGPYEQYF
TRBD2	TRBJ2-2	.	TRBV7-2	TGTGCCAGCAGCTTAAGAATGGGCGGGGGGAATACCGGGGAGCTGTTTTTT	CASSLRMGGGNTGELFF
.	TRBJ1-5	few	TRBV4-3	TGCGCCAGCAGCCAAAACACGAGGGGCAATCAGCCCCAGCATTTT	CASSQNTRGNQPQHF
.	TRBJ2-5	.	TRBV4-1	TGCGCCAGCAGCCACCGACTAGAACAAGAGACCCAGTACTTC	CASSHRLEQETQYF
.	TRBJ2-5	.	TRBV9	TGTGCCAGCAGCGTAAAAGGGGCTGGCGAGACCCAGTACTTC	CASSVKGAGETQYF
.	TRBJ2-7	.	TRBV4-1	TGCGCCAGCAGCCGCCAAGAGGGTTTCGAGCAGTACTTC	CASSRQEGFEQYF
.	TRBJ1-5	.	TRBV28	TGTGCCAGCAGTTTTCAGGGCTGGGAGGGAGATAGCAATCAGCCCCAGCATTTT	CASSFQGWEGDSNQPQHF
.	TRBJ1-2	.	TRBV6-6	TGTGCCAGCAGGTCGGACAGTCAACGGTATGGCTACACCTTC	CASRSDSQRYGYTF
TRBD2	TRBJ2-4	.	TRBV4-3	TGCGCCAGCAGCCAAGATTATATCCAGGGAGGGGAAAACATTCAGTACTTC	CASSQDYIQGGENIQYF
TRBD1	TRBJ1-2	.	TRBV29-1	TGCAGCGTCGGGGCAGGGGGCGTCACTAACTATGGCTACACCTTC	CSVGAGGVTNYGYTF
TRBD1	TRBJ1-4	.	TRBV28	TGTGCCAGCAGTTTAGCCGACAGGGGAGGAGAAAAACTGTTTTTT	CASSLADRGGEKLFF
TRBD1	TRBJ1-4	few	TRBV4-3	TGCGCCAGCAGCCTAGTACAGGGGAGTAGGGAAAAACTGTTTTTT	CASSLVQGSREKLFF
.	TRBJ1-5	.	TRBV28	TGTGCCAGCCGCGACCAGGGTCCTAATCAGCCCCAGCATTTT	CASRDQGPNQPQHF
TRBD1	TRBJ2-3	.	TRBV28	TGTGCCAGCAGTCGATACAGGGGGCTAATTGATACGCAGTATTTT	CASSRYRGLIDTQYF
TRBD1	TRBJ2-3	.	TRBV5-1	TGCGCCAGCCGGGACAGGGATAGCACAGATACGCAGTATTTT	CASRDRDSTDTQYF
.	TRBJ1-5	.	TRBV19	TGTGCCAGTAGTATATTTTTGGGGGCGGGCAATCAGCCCCAGCATTTT	CASSIFLGAGNQPQHF
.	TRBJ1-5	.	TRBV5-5	TGTGCCAGCAGCTTGCTTGGGGGGGGGCTGTATAGCAATCAGCCCCAGCATTTT	CASSLLGGGLYSNQPQHF
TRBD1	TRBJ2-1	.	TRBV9	TGTGCCAGCAGCGTGGGACAGGGGGCGTCCAATGAGCAGTTCTTC	CASSVGQGASNEQFF
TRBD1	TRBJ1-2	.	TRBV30	TGTGCCTCGACAGGGATCAGCTACACCTTC	CASTGISYTF
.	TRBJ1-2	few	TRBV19	TGTGCCAGTACCGCGGCGACAGATAACTATGGCTACACCTTC	CASTAATDNYGYTF
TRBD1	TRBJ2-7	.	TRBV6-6	TGTGCCAGCAGTTACTCAGAGACAGGGGCCTACGAGCAGTACTTC	CASSYSETGAYEQYF